This passage covers 8 T cell receptor beta chains from one sample sequenced in a study of memory CD4+ T cells and cytomegalovirus serostatus. The sort gate was single viable CD3+CD4+CD8-CD45RO+ cells for memory CD4+ T cells. The assay was immunoSEQ multiplex PCR, and TCRdb's table has in-frame clones only and misses some. The data show over 60,000 clones, with roughly four fifths seen just once and about 0.95% held by the top ten. Input material: memory CD4+ T cells from blood. These receptor sequences come from an adult in good health and CMV-seronegative.

The chain carries TRBV20-1 and TRBJ2-7; 9 bases map to TRBD2. Germline assignment: CDR1 DFQATT and CDR2 SNEGSKA (reference sequence). The CDR3 covers 11 residues. J was trimmed by 2 bases and V by 7 bases; bases with no gene match: 0. CDR3: CSGGRAYEQYF. The CDR3 DNA follows: TGCAGTGGCGGGAGGGCCTACGAGCAGTACTTC.

This clone was counted once. The chain joins TRBV2 to TRBJ2-7; TRBD1 or TRBD2 may be the D gene (5 bases each). V lost 8 bases and J lost 7, with 21 bases in between. Per the germline V gene, CDR1 is SNHLY and CDR2 is FYNNEI. The CDR3 length is 14 residues. CDR3 loop: CASGDRDRLGEQYF. CDR3 nucleotides: TGTGCCAGCGGAGACCGGGACCGCCTTGGGGAGCAGTACTTC.

This chain connects TRBV15 to TRBJ2-1, with 10 bases lining up with TRBD1. Germline lookup yields CDR1 LNHNV and CDR2 YYDKDF (reference sequence). The CDR3 is 15 residues long. The ends lost 0 bases at V and 9 bases at J; junction bases unmatched: 5. Here the CDR3 DNA reads TGTGCCACCAGCAGAGATGGGACAGGGGCGTTTGAGCAGTTCTTC. Encoded protein: CATSRDGTGAFEQFF. The full variable domain, rest sourced from reference TRBV15 and TRBJ2-1, is DAMVIQNPRYQVTQFGKPVTLSCSQTLNHNVMYWYQQKSSQAPKLLFHYYDKDFNNEADTPDNFQSRRPNTSFCFLDIRSPGLGDTAMYLCATSRDGTGAFEQFFGPGTRLTVL.

V usage is TRBV19 and J usage is TRBJ2-7, with 9 bases that match TRBD1. The J segment lost 0 bases and the V segment lost 4 bases, leaving 4 bases of the junction unmatched. CDR3 length: 15 residues. Germline V gene data show CDR1 as LNHDA and CDR2 as SQIVND (reference sequence). The CDR3, as DNA: TGTGCCAGTAGTACGACAGGGGGAAGCTCCTACGAGCAGTACTTC. Protein product: CASSTTGGSSYEQYF.

V is TRBV10-3 and J is TRBJ2-3; 13 nucleotides agree with TRBD2. Germline loops: CDR1 ENHRY, CDR2 SYGVKD. J gave up 2 bases and V 10 bases, and 6 bases lay outside the gene matches. This CDR3 is built from 15 residues. CDR3 nucleotide sequence: TGTGCCACCGGGACTAGCGGGACTCCCACAGATACGCAGTATTTT. It codes for CATGTSGTPTDTQYF.

The V gene is TRBV4-1, the J gene TRBJ2-1; unclear D gene. CDR1 MGHRA and CDR2 YSYEKL come from the germline V gene. The CDR3 is made up of 19 amino acids. V was clipped by 1 base and J by 0 bases, with 19 bases between them. CDR3 residues: CASSQVAFPRSSSYNEQFF. The CDR3 DNA is TGCGCCAGCAGCCAAGTTGCATTCCCCAGGTCGAGCTCCTACAATGAGCAGTTCTTC.

In this sample, this clone turned up once. The V gene is TRBV27, the J gene TRBJ1-5, with 8 bases identical to TRBD1. From germline, CDR1 is MNHEY and CDR2 SMNVEV (reference sequence). The CDR3 runs to 14 residues. J was trimmed by 4 bases and V by 6 bases; bases with no gene match: 5. CDR3 protein: CASSRGQANQPQHF. In nucleotides, the CDR3 is TGTGCCAGCAGCCGGGGACAGGCAAATCAGCCCCAGCATTTT.

The genes are TRBV5-5 and TRBJ2-7, with 7 nucleotides matching TRBD1. Germline CDR1 and CDR2: SGHKS and YYEKEE (reference sequence). The J segment lost 1 base and the V segment lost 4 bases, leaving 8 bases of the junction unmatched. The CDR3 is made up of 15 amino acids. DNA for the CDR3: TGTGCCAGCAGCATCCGACAGGGAGCTTCCTACGAGCAGTACTTC. The encoded protein is CASSIRQGASYEQYF.